The present entry profiles one TCR beta chain with its context. The antigen remains undetermined. This sample stems from a study of CD8 T cells in ankylosing spondylitis. Notes on the study in general: Fewer than ten highly homologous variants made up a TCR beta motif, and this motif appeared characteristic of ankylosing spondylitis blood. Before this, some motif variants had been reported in reactive arthritis synovial fluid and blood.

The CDR3 is 14 residues long. Germline V gene lookup returns CDR1 SGHDT and CDR2 YYEEEE. V was cut by 4 bases and J by 8 bases, with 17 bases left in between. TCRdb fed the 5' RACE reads into MiXCR, producing one record per CDR3 protein. The sample carries 450,000 to 550,000 distinct CDR3 sequences, 5.3% recorded once. The source material was blood, either unsorted or a sorted T cell fraction (not recorded which). This TCR was recovered from a male donor with ankylosing spondylitis. This rearrangement joins TRBV5-6 to TRBJ2-3; possibly TRBD2 for D (5 bases). CDR3 DNA: TGTGCCAGCAGCCCCGGACTCCCCTGGGGTACGCAGTATTTT. It codes for CASSPGLPWGTQYF. Looking up the rest from reference TRBV5-6 and TRBJ2-3 gives the full variable domain: DAGVTQSPTHLIKTRGQQVTLRCSPKSGHDTVSWYQQALGQGPQFIFQYYEEEERQRGNFPDRFSGHQFPNYSSELNVNALLLGDSALYLCASSPGLPWGTQYFGPGTRLTVL.